This TCR beta chain was retrieved from a study of Ad26.COV2.S vaccination and SARS-CoV-2 variants. Study overall: Donor got 5x10^10 or 1x10^11 viral particles of Ad26.COV2.S.

This CDR3 has 15 residues. V was shortened by 4 bases and J by 0 bases, with 12 bases between the two germline ends. Germline-derived CDR1 and CDR2 are SEHNR and FQNEAQ (reference sequence). Specified treatment: roughly 18 received Ad26.COV2.S at low or high dose, single or two shots; roughly five received placebo; per-sample allocation not given. It was on day 63 after the first vaccine or placebo injection that samples were taken. It was an adult aged 18-55 years in Boston who was the donor. Expression of Wuhan-strain SARS-CoV-2 spike came from the Ad26 vector that formed the vaccine. TCRdb's copy holds only in-frame clones and misses some; the assay was immunoSEQ multiplex PCR. The table lists some 400,000 clones, around 89% of them singletons.

The rearrangement links TRBV7-9 to TRBJ1-1, with D tentatively TRBD1 (6 bases). The sequencing here drew on peripheral blood, taken in a trial of Ad26.COV2.S vaccine versus placebo. The source of this sequence is a person aged 18-65 years who received the Ad26.COV2.S COVID-19 vaccine or a placebo. The CDR3 sequence is CASSSRQAMNTEAFF. In nucleotides, the CDR3 is TGTGCCAGCAGCTCGCGACAGGCTATGAACACTGAAGCTTTCTTT.